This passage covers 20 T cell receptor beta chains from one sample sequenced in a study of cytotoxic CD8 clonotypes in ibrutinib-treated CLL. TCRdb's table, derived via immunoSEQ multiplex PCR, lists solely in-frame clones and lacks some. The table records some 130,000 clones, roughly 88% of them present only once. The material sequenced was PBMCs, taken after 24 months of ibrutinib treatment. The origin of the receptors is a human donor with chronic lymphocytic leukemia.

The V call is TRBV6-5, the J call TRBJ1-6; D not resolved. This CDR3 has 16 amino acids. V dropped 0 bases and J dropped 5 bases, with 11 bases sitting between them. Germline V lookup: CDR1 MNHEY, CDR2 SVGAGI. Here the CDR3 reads CASSYSQQQHNSPLHF. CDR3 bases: TGTGCCAGCAGTTACTCGCAACAGCAACATAATTCACCCCTCCACTTT.

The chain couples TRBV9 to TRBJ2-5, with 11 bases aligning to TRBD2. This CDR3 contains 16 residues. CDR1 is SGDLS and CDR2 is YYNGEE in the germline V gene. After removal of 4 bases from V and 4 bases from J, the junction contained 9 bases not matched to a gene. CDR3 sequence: CASSLTTSGMRETQYF. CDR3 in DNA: TGTGCCAGCAGCCTTACGACTAGCGGGATGAGAGAGACCCAGTACTTC. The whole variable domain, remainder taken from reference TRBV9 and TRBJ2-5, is DSGVTQTPKHLITATGQRVTLRCSPRSGDLSVYWYQQSLDQGLQFLIQYYNGEERAKGNILERFSAQQFPDLHSELNLSSLELGDSALYFCASSLTTSGMRETQYFGPGTRLLVL.

CDR3 coding DNA: TGTGCCAGCAGCCCGGGACAGGCTAATGAAAAACTGTTTTTT. It translates to CASSPGQANEKLFF. V usage is TRBV5-6 and J usage is TRBJ1-4; 8 bases are a match to TRBD1. V trimming: 4 bases; J trimming: 3 bases; junction bases outside the gene matches: 2. The CDR3 sequence is 14 residues long. CDR1 and CDR2 (germline): SGHDT, YYEEEE.

The CDR3 loop reads CATKREFGANVLTF. The CDR3 DNA sequence: TGTGCCACGAAGAGGGAGTTTGGGGCCAACGTCCTGACTTTC. The chain employs TRBV2 and TRBJ2-6, with a possible D match to TRBD2 (5 bases). The V and J ends lost 10 bases and 3 bases respectively, with 13 bases between them. This CDR3 comprises 14 residues. Germline V gives CDR1 SNHLY, CDR2 FYNNEI.

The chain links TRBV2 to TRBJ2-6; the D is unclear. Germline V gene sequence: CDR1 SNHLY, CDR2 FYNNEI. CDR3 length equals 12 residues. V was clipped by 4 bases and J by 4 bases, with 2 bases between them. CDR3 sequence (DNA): TGTGCCAGCAGTGCCGGGGCCAACGTCCTGACTTTC. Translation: CASSAGANVLTF.

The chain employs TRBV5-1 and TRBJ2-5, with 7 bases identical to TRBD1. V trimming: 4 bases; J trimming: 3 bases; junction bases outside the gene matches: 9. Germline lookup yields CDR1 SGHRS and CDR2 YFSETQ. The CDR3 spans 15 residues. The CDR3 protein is CASSIHRDREETQYF. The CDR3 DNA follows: TGCGCCAGCAGCATCCACCGGGACAGAGAAGAGACCCAGTACTTC.

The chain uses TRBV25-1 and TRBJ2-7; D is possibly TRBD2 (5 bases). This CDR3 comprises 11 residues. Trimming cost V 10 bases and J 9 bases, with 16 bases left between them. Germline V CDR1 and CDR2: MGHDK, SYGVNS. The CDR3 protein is CATLDPGGQYF. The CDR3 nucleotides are TGTGCCACCCTCGATCCCGGAGGGCAGTACTTC.

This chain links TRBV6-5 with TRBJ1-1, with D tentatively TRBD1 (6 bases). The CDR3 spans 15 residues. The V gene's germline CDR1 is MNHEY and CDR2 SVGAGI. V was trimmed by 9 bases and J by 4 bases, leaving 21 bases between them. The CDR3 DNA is TGTGCCAGTTCTAACGGGATGGGGGCGCGCACTGAAGCTTTCTTT. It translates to CASSNGMGARTEAFF.

The CDR3 bases are TGTGCCAGCAGTTCGACTAGCGGGAGGGTCTCCTACAATGAGCAGTTCTTC. Amino acid sequence: CASSSTSGRVSYNEQFF. The rearrangement joins TRBV28 to TRBJ2-1; TRBD2 matches 14 bases. Germline V gene data show CDR1 as MDHEN and CDR2 as SYDVKM. J lost 0 bases, V lost 4 bases, and 2 bases had no gene match. This CDR3 region has 17 residues.

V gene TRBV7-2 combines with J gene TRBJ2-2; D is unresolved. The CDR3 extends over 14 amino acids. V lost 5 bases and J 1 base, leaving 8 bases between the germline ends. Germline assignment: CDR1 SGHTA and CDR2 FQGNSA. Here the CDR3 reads CASSRNKNTGELFF. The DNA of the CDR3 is TGTGCCAGCAGCCGGAACAAGAACACCGGGGAGCTGTTTTTT. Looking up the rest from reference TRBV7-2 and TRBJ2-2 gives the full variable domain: GAGVSQSPSNKVTEKGKDVELRCDPISGHTALYWYRQSLGQGLEFLIYFQGNSAPDKSGLPSDRFSAERTGGSVSTLTIQRTQQEDSAVYLCASSRNKNTGELFFGEGSRLTVL.

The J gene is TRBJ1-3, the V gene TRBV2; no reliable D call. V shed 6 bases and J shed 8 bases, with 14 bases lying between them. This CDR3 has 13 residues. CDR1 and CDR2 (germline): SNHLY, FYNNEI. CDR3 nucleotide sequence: TGTGCCAGCAGCCAGGACCTTTCCCACACCATATATTTT. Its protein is CASSQDLSHTIYF.

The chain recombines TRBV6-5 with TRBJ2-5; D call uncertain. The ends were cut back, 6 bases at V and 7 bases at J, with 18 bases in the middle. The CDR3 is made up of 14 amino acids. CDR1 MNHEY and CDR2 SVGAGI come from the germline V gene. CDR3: CASSPERGSRTQYF. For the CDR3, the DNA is TGTGCCAGCAGCCCAGAAAGAGGTTCTCGGACCCAGTACTTC.

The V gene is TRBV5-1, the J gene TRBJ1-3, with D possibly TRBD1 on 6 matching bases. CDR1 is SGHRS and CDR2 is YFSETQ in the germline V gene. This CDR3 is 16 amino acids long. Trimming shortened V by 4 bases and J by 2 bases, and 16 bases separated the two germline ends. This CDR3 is CASSAALGGPGNTIYF. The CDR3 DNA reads TGCGCCAGCAGCGCCGCTTTAGGGGGACCTGGAAACACCATATATTTT.

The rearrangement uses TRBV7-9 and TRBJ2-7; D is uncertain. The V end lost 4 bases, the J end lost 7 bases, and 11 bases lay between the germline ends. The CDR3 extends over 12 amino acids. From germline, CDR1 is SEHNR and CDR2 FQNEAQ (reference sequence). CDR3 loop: CASSSQVEEQYF. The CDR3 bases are TGTGCCAGCAGCTCCCAAGTGGAGGAGCAGTACTTC.

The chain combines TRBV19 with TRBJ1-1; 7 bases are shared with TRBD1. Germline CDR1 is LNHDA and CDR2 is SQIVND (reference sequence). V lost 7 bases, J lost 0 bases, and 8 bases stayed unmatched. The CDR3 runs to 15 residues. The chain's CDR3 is CASTPNRGVNTEAFF. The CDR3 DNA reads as TGTGCCAGTACCCCGAACAGGGGCGTGAACACTGAAGCTTTCTTT.

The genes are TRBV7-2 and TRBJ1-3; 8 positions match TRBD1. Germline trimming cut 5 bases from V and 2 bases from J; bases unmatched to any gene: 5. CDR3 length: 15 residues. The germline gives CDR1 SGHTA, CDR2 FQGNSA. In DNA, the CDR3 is TGTGCCAGCAGCCGAATGACAGGGGCTGGAAACACCATATATTTT. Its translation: CASSRMTGAGNTIYF.

CDR3 nucleotide sequence: TGCGCCAGCAGCCAATATCCCCCAGGACTAAGAGAGACCGAGCAGTACTTC. Protein sequence: CASSQYPPGLRETEQYF. The chain combines TRBV4-1 with TRBJ2-7; maybe TRBD2 (6 bases). The V gene's germline CDR1 is MGHRA and CDR2 YSYEKL. The CDR3 has 17 residues. V dropped 2 bases and J dropped 6 bases, with 23 bases sitting between them.

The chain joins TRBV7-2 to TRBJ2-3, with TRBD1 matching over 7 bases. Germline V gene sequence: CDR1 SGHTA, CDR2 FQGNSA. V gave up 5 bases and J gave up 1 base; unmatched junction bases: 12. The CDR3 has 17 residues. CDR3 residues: CASSKARTGARTDTQYF. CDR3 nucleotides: TGTGCCAGCAGCAAAGCCCGCACAGGGGCCCGCACAGATACGCAGTATTTT.

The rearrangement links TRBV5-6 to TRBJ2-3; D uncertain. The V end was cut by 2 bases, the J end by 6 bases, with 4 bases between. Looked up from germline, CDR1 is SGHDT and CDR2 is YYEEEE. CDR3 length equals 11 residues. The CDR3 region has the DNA TGTGCCAGCAGCTTTATGGATACGCAGTATTTT. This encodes CASSFMDTQYF.

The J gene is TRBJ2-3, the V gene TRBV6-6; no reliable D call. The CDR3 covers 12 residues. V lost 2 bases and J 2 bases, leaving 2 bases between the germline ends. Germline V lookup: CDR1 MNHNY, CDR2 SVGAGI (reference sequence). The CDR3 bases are TGTGCCAGCAGTTACACCACAGATACGCAGTATTTT. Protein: CASSYTTDTQYF.